The 14 T cell receptor beta chains presented below share a single source sample, sequenced in a study of shared clonotypes between healthy human individuals. Sequenced by immunoSEQ multiplex PCR; TCRdb stores in-frame clones only, minus some. The repertoire holds 550,000 to 800,000 clones, with less than 85% as singletons. Sequencing was performed on memory CD4+ T cells sorted from blood. Sample subset: CD45RA-negative fraction. All receptors come from a woman in her 30s in good health.

The rearrangement uses TRBV19 and TRBJ2-6; D is perhaps TRBD1 (6 bases). Germline lookup yields CDR1 LNHDA and CDR2 SQIVND (reference sequence). The V and J ends lost 1 base and 5 bases respectively, with 9 bases between them. The CDR3 runs to 15 residues. As DNA, the CDR3 is TGTGCCAGTAGTATAGGGCAGGGGTGGGCCAACGTCCTGACTTTC. Translation: CASSIGQGWANVLTF.

V usage is TRBV10-2 and J usage is TRBJ2-5; 7 nucleotides line up with TRBD2. The trim removed 6 bases at V and 4 bases at J, leaving 11 bases unmatched. This CDR3 has 15 residues. CDR1 WSHSY and CDR2 SAAADI come from the germline V gene. The DNA for the CDR3 is TGCGCCAGCAGCGAGATGGTCGCGGGGGTAGAGACCCAGTACTTC. Translating it yields CASSEMVAGVETQYF.

Comment on this clone: In the same sample, other DNA sequences code for this CDR3. The chain combines TRBV5-1 with TRBJ2-7; 10 bases map to TRBD2. Per germline, CDR1 SGHRS and CDR2 YFSETQ. V trimming: 4 bases; J trimming: 3 bases; junction bases outside the gene matches: 7. CDR3 length equals 15 residues. The CDR3 spells CASSLGTSDYYEQYF. CDR3 DNA sequence: TGCGCCAGCAGCCTTGGGACTAGCGACTACTACGAGCAGTACTTC.

This chain links TRBV4-1 with TRBJ2-2, with 10 bases that match TRBD1. Germline V CDR1 and CDR2: MGHRA, YSYEKL. Trimming cost V 3 bases and J 2 bases; bases outside gene matches: 6. The CDR3 has 17 residues. The CDR3 coding sequence is TGCGCCAGCAGCCAGGCAGACAGGGGGCCCAACACCGGGGAGCTGTTTTTT. It is translated as CASSQADRGPNTGELFF.

This clone was seen once. The rearrangement uses TRBV2 and TRBJ1-2, with a weak D call TRBD1 (5 bases). V was shortened by 4 bases and J by 3 bases, with 18 bases between the two germline ends. Germline loops: CDR1 SNHLY, CDR2 FYNNEI. CDR3 size: 16 residues. The CDR3 protein is CASSGGTTGTYYGYTF. As DNA, the CDR3 is TGTGCCAGCAGTGGGGGAACCACCGGGACCTACTATGGCTACACCTTC.

This clone was seen many times. The chain combines TRBV5-6 with TRBJ2-3; D is ambiguous. This CDR3 region has 13 residues. V was cut by 4 bases and J by 0 bases, with 6 bases left in between. CDR1 SGHDT and CDR2 YYEEEE come from the germline V gene. The CDR3 bases are TGTGCCAGCAGCGCGGCTAGCACAGATACGCAGTATTTT. It encodes CASSAASTDTQYF. Based on the CDR3 plus reference TRBV5-6 and TRBJ2-3, the full variable domain is DAGVTQSPTHLIKTRGQQVTLRCSPKSGHDTVSWYQQALGQGPQFIFQYYEEEERQRGNFPDRFSGHQFPNYSSELNVNALLLGDSALYLCASSAASTDTQYFGPGTRLTVL.

The chain couples TRBV2 to TRBJ1-5; the D gene is possibly TRBD1 (6 bases). This CDR3 comprises 15 residues. The V end lost 4 bases, the J end lost 3 bases, and 13 bases lay between the germline ends. Germline assignment: CDR1 SNHLY and CDR2 FYNNEI. The CDR3 is CASSGQGQDNQPQHF. The CDR3 region has the DNA TGTGCCAGCAGTGGGCAGGGGCAAGACAATCAGCCCCAGCATTTT.

The chain couples TRBV5-5 to TRBJ1-2; D ambiguous. The ends were cut back, 0 bases at V and 2 bases at J, with 11 bases in the middle. This CDR3 comprises 15 residues. The germline CDR1 and CDR2 sequences are SGHKS and YYEKEE (reference sequence). In DNA, the CDR3 is TGTGCCAGCAGCTTGGTCGTCCAGGTCAACTATGGCTACACCTTC. Protein sequence: CASSLVVQVNYGYTF. The whole variable domain, remainder taken from reference TRBV5-5 and TRBJ1-2, is DAGVTQSPTHLIKTRGQQVTLRCSPISGHKSVSWYQQVLGQGPQFIFQYYEKEERGRGNFPDRFSARQFPNYSSELNVNALLLGDSALYLCASSLVVQVNYGYTFGSGTRLTVV.

The gene calls are TRBV6-5 and TRBJ2-1; 7 bases are a match to TRBD1. Trimming at V came to 8 bases and at J to 2 bases, leaving 6 bases not matched to a gene. Germline V gene lookup returns CDR1 MNHEY and CDR2 SVGAGI. There are 14 residues in the CDR3. The CDR3 bases are TGTGCCAGCGGCTTGACAGGGACCTACAATGAGCAGTTCTTC. Protein product: CASGLTGTYNEQFF.

The DNA for the CDR3 is TGTGCCAGCAGTTTAACCGGGACATCCTATGGCTACACCTTC. Its protein is CASSLTGTSYGYTF. The chain uses TRBV27 and TRBJ1-2, with D perhaps matching TRBD1 (6 bases). The germline V and J ends were trimmed by 2 bases and 4 bases, with 11 bases remaining between them. The CDR3 length is 14 residues. Germline loops: CDR1 MNHEY, CDR2 SMNVEV (reference sequence).

V usage is TRBV20-1 and J usage is TRBJ2-7, with a weak D call TRBD2 (5 bases). Looked up from germline, CDR1 is DFQATT and CDR2 is SNEGSKA (reference sequence). This CDR3 is built from 11 residues. Trimming cost V 5 bases and J 12 bases, with 17 bases left between them. In DNA, the CDR3 is TGCAGTGCTCCTATCGTGGGGAGTCGGTACTTC. It is translated as CSAPIVGSRYF.

This chain uses TRBV11-2 with TRBJ2-5; 8 bases agree with TRBD2. Trimming removed 3 bases from V and 5 bases from J; junction bases left unmatched: 5. The CDR3 consists of 14 residues. The V gene's germline CDR1 is SGHAT and CDR2 FQNNGV. The CDR3 nucleotides are TGTGCCAGCAGCTTCTTAGCGGGGTCGGAGACCCAGTACTTC. This sequence encodes CASSFLAGSETQYF.

This clone was counted between two and nine times. The gene calls are TRBV2 and TRBJ1-5; a possible D gene is TRBD1 (6 bases). Germline CDR1 reads SNHLY; CDR2 reads FYNNEI. The CDR3 runs 12 residues. The V end was cut by 5 bases, the J end by 6 bases, with 8 bases between. The DNA of the CDR3 is TGTGCCAGCAGTCAGGGGTTTCAGCCCCAGCATTTT. It is translated as CASSQGFQPQHF.

The chain employs TRBV5-7 and TRBJ2-1, with D perhaps matching TRBD1 or TRBD2 (5 bases each). TRBV5-7 is designated an ORF whose function remains uncertain. The CDR3 sequence is 15 residues long. Between the trimmed V and J ends, which lost 2 bases and 5 bases, there was a span of 14 bases. As DNA, the CDR3 is TGTGCCAGCAGCTTTCTGTGCCGGGGACACAATGAGCAGTTCTTC. Residues: CASSFLCRGHNEQFF.